This T cell receptor beta chain is drawn from a study of response to subunit inactivated influenza vaccine. As regards this clonotype: Its matching antigen is unknown.

V was cut by 2 bases and J by 4 bases, with 13 bases left in between. CDR1 and CDR2 from the germline V gene are KGHDR and SFDVKD. The CDR3 has 15 residues. Overall study results and limits: Every seasonal influenza vaccination brings in few new T cells, the authors suggested.

Via MiXCR, TCRdb re-called the RT-PCR reads, giving one row per CDR3 protein. The repertoire consists of 300,000 to 350,000 distinct CDR3 sequences, with 21% occurring once and the leading ten covering about a tenth. The clonotype was recovered from a man aged 50 to 69 who received an inactivated influenza vaccine. This specimen consisted of PBMCs from blood, obtained less than 22 months after vaccination. This chain links TRBV24-1 with TRBJ2-5, with TRBD1 as a possible D gene (5 bases). The CDR3 is CATSDSTRVLETQYF. Here the CDR3 DNA reads TGTGCCACCAGTGATTCCACCAGGGTTTTAGAGACCCAGTACTTC.